One sample yielded the 20 T cell receptor beta chains listed below, sequenced in a study of cytomegalovirus exposure and HLA in healthy donors. The PCR ran on 60 Vbeta and 13 Jbeta primers. The data were produced by immunoSEQ multiplex PCR, yet TCRdb's version contains in-frame clones alone and is incomplete. This repertoire includes under 75,000 clones. Sequenced: PBMCs. The origin of the receptors is a female donor in good health and CMV-seropositive.

J is TRBJ2-7 and V is TRBV11-3; the match to TRBD2 covers 9 bases. The CDR3 has 15 amino acids. Germline CDR1 SGHNT, CDR2 YENEEA. V dropped 6 bases and J dropped 2; count of bases not matched to a gene: 8. CDR3 in DNA: TGTGCCAGCAGTCAAGGACTAGCGCCAACCTACGAGCAGTACTTC. Its translation: CASSQGLAPTYEQYF.

The J gene is TRBJ1-3, the V gene TRBV2; D gene ambiguous. The V gene lost 4 bases and the J gene lost 4 bases, with 11 bases spanning the gap. Germline loops: CDR1 SNHLY, CDR2 FYNNEI. This CDR3 has 14 amino acids. The CDR3 DNA reads TGTGCCAGCAGTGGCCCTACGTCGGGAAACACCATATATTTT. As protein: CASSGPTSGNTIYF.

J is TRBJ2-7 and V is TRBV29-1, with 11 bases that match TRBD2. Germline V gives CDR1 SQVTM, CDR2 ANQGSEA. The ends lost 3 bases at V and 7 bases at J; junction bases unmatched: 11. The CDR3 covers 15 residues. CDR3 bases: TGCAGCGTTGACCAAGCCGGGACTAGCGGTGGAGAGCAGTACTTC. Residues: CSVDQAGTSGGEQYF.

The rearrangement uses TRBV7-9 and TRBJ2-7; TRBD1 matches 9 bases. V dropped 5 bases and J dropped 3; count of bases not matched to a gene: 2. Looked up from germline, CDR1 is SEHNR and CDR2 is FQNEAQ (reference sequence). This CDR3 comprises 13 residues. CDR3 sequence (DNA): TGTGCCAGCAGCCCGGGACAGGGCTACGAGCAGTACTTC. Its translation is CASSPGQGYEQYF.

V usage is TRBV15 and J usage is TRBJ2-7; 10 positions match TRBD1. J gave up 3 bases and V 3 bases, and 5 bases lay outside the gene matches. CDR1 is LNHNV, CDR2 YYDKDF, per germline (reference sequence). The CDR3 runs to 15 residues. CDR3 nucleotides: TGTGCCACCAGCAGCGCGGGACAGGGGTTCTACGAGCAGTACTTC. It yields the protein CATSSAGQGFYEQYF.

The genes are TRBV7-9 and TRBJ2-1; 7 bases are a match to TRBD1. This CDR3 contains 12 residues. Trimming removed 2 bases from V and 14 bases from J; junction bases left unmatched: 6. Germline V CDR1 and CDR2: SEHNR, FQNEAQ (reference sequence). The CDR3 loop is CASSLKGAGEFF. CDR3 sequence (DNA): TGTGCCAGCAGCTTAAAGGGGGCAGGGGAGTTCTTC.

The chain links TRBV25-1 to TRBJ2-5, with 7 bases aligning to TRBD1. The CDR3 covers 16 residues. The germline gives CDR1 MGHDK, CDR2 SYGVNS. V trimming: 2 bases; J trimming: 3 bases; junction bases outside the gene matches: 9. CDR3 sequence (DNA): TGTGCCAGCAGTGAAGGGCTCGCAGGGGGAAAAGAGACCCAGTACTTC. Its protein product is CASSEGLAGGKETQYF.

This chain uses TRBV7-3 with TRBJ2-3, with D possibly TRBD1 on 5 matching bases. There are 13 residues in the CDR3. The V gene lost 5 bases and the J gene lost 4 bases, with 10 bases spanning the gap. Germline V CDR1 and CDR2: SGHTA, FQGTGA. CDR3 sequence: CASSTGAADTQYF. For the CDR3, the DNA is TGTGCCAGCAGCACAGGAGCAGCAGATACGCAGTATTTT.

J is TRBJ1-1 and V is TRBV6-1; 11 nucleotides line up with TRBD1. Germline V gene data show CDR1 as MNHNS and CDR2 as SASEGT. The CDR3 runs 15 residues. V was pared by 6 bases and J by 3 bases, with 6 bases of the junction left unmatched. The CDR3 nucleotides read TGTGCCAGCAGGACCGGGACAGGGGGTGACACTGAAGCTTTCTTT. It codes for CASRTGTGGDTEAFF.

V usage is TRBV6-1 and J usage is TRBJ1-4; 10 nucleotides line up with TRBD1. CDR1 and CDR2 (germline): MNHNS, SASEGT. This CDR3 is built from 17 residues. With 0 bases clipped from V and 4 bases from J, the junction kept 5 bases outside the gene matches. The CDR3 DNA follows: TGTGCCAGCAGTGAAGCCGCGGGACAGGGGTATAATGAAAAACTGTTTTTT. It specifies CASSEAAGQGYNEKLFF.

The gene calls are TRBV27 and TRBJ1-1; 7 positions agree with TRBD1. The CDR3 runs to 14 residues. The V and J ends lost 5 bases and 3 bases, in that order; junction bases with no gene match: 6. Per germline, CDR1 MNHEY and CDR2 SMNVEV (reference sequence). In DNA, the CDR3 is TGTGCCAGCAGTCCAGCACAGGGGCACACTGAAGCTTTCTTT. Translated, it gives CASSPAQGHTEAFF.

Here the CDR3 reads CASSSAGGGRPYEQYF. CDR3 sequence (DNA): TGTGCCAGCAGCTCCGCCGGGGGGGGGCGCCCATACGAGCAGTACTTC. The chain combines TRBV7-9 with TRBJ2-7; 8 nucleotides match TRBD2. With 4 bases clipped from V and 4 bases from J, the junction kept 12 bases outside the gene matches. This CDR3 region has 16 residues. Germline-derived CDR1 and CDR2 are SEHNR and FQNEAQ (reference sequence). Using reference TRBV7-9 and TRBJ2-7 for the parts outside the CDR3, the full variable domain is DTGVSQNPRHKITKRGQNVTFRCDPISEHNRLYWYRQTLGQGPEFLTYFQNEAQLEKSRLLSDRFSAERPKGSFSTLEIQRTEQGDSAMYLCASSSAGGGRPYEQYFGPGTRLTVT.

Notes on this clone: No DNA is shown, since the ends of the CDR3 on it are uncertain; the CDR3 is the one TCRdb lists. This chain connects TRBV7-2 to TRBJ1-1; the table's D call, TRBD1, was not checked against the DNA. CDR1 SGHTA and CDR2 FQGNSA come from the germline V gene. Both ends counted, the CDR3 spans 12 residues. The CDR3 loop reads CASSLVGTGTFF.

The chain is built from TRBV5-1 and TRBJ2-1; D unclear. This CDR3 region has 15 residues. Germline CDR1 and CDR2: SGHRS and YFSETQ. Between the trimmed V and J ends, which lost 1 base and 0 bases, there was a span of 8 bases. The CDR3 DNA follows: TGCGCCAGCAGCTTGTTGGCAAGCTCCTACAATGAGCAGTTCTTC. It encodes CASSLLASSYNEQFF.

The chain links TRBV19 to TRBJ1-5; 7 bases are a match to TRBD1. The CDR3 contains 15 residues. Germline loops: CDR1 LNHDA, CDR2 SQIVND (reference sequence). With 3 bases clipped from V and 6 bases from J, the junction kept 8 bases outside the gene matches. The CDR3 here is CASSMRQGFGQPQHF. The CDR3, as DNA: TGTGCCAGTAGTATGCGACAGGGATTTGGTCAGCCCCAGCATTTT.

The genes are TRBV5-1 and TRBJ2-1, with 10 bases that match TRBD2. Germline trimming cut 9 bases from V and 5 bases from J; bases unmatched to any gene: 8. CDR1 is SGHRS and CDR2 is YFSETQ in the germline V gene. The CDR3 has 14 residues. In DNA, the CDR3 is TGCGCCACCTCCGGGACTAGCGACGACAATGAGCAGTTCTTC. Translation: CATSGTSDDNEQFF.

V usage is TRBV4-1 and J usage is TRBJ2-1; 9 positions agree with TRBD1. This CDR3 has 15 residues. The germline V gene encodes CDR1 MGHRA and CDR2 YSYEKL. Trimming cost V 4 bases and J 4 bases; bases outside gene matches: 5. CDR3 protein: CASSLPGQGYNEQFF. CDR3 DNA sequence: TGCGCCAGCAGCCTCCCGGGACAGGGTTACAATGAGCAGTTCTTC.

The chain carries TRBV18 and TRBJ2-1; 9 bases fit TRBD2. The CDR3 consists of 19 residues. Germline V gene data show CDR1 as KGHSH and CDR2 as LQKENI. The trim removed 2 bases at V and 7 bases at J, leaving 18 bases unmatched. For the CDR3, the DNA is TGTGCCAGCTCACCAATGACCCGGGGGGGGGCTAGCGGGATGAATGAGCAGTTCTTC. Translating gives CASSPMTRGGASGMNEQFF.

The chain links TRBV18 to TRBJ2-7, with 8 bases aligning to TRBD1. This CDR3 has 14 residues. The V gene's germline CDR1 is KGHSH and CDR2 LQKENI. Trimming at V came to 3 bases and at J to 2 bases, leaving 3 bases not matched to a gene. DNA of the CDR3: TGTGCCAGCTCACCGGGACAGGAGGCCTACGAGCAGTACTTC. Its translation: CASSPGQEAYEQYF.

V usage is TRBV6-5 and J usage is TRBJ2-1; tentative D call: TRBD2 (5 bases). The germline V gene has CDR1 MNHEY and CDR2 SVGAGI. The CDR3 has 15 residues. The V end lost 2 bases, the J end lost 7 bases, and 15 bases lay between the germline ends. CDR3: CASSYASRGSNEQFF. CDR3 DNA: TGTGCCAGCAGTTACGCGAGTCGGGGTAGTAATGAGCAGTTCTTC.